One TCR beta chain is described in this entry. Its target is not known. This sample is part of a study of cytomegalovirus exposure and HLA in healthy donors. The study's findings and limits: Investigators reported 164 TCR beta chains as tied to cytomegalovirus.

The V end was cut by 0 bases, the J end by 2 bases, with 4 bases between. This CDR3 spans 13 amino acids. Germline CDR1 SEHNR, CDR2 FQNEAQ (reference sequence). PCR employed 60 Vbeta and 13 Jbeta primers. Method: immunoSEQ multiplex PCR; TCRdb's copy keeps in-frame clones and lacks some. Counted here are about 190,000 clones, around three quarters occurring once; the ten biggest clones make up over 1.5%. The rearrangement links TRBV7-9 to TRBJ2-5; no reliable D call. The sequencing input was PBMCs. This clonotype was obtained from a young woman in good health and CMV-seronegative. The CDR3 loop reads CASSLAYQETQYF. CDR3 coding DNA: TGTGCCAGCAGCTTAGCCTATCAAGAGACCCAGTACTTC.